The clone carrying this TCR beta chain was detected many times. CDR3 length: 14 residues. Germline assignment: CDR1 SEHNR and CDR2 FQNEAQ (reference sequence). Trimming stripped 1 base from V and 0 bases from J, with 5 bases between. This sample was included in a study of T cells in Graves' hyperthyroidism and ophthalmopathy. The TCR beta CDR3 regions underwent amplification using RNA transcripts as the source. The HTBI primer set served for first-round RT-PCR of the TCR CDR3. TCRdb passed the multiplex PCR reads through MiXCR, listing each CDR3 protein once. This repertoire shows 560,000 or so distinct CDR3 sequences, just under 20% found once; its top ten account for 47%.

The sequence derives from a man aged 40-55 years with Graves' ophthalmopathy. The sample taken for sequencing was blood. The chain recombines TRBV7-9 with TRBJ2-3; D remains ambiguous. Here the CDR3 reads CASSLDTSTDTQYF. CDR3 DNA sequence: TGTGCCAGCAGCTTAGATACTAGCACAGATACGCAGTATTTT. The entire variable domain, with the rest obtained from reference TRBV7-9 and TRBJ2-3, is as follows: DTGVSQNPRHKITKRGQNVTFRCDPISEHNRLYWYRQTLGQGPEFLTYFQNEAQLEKSRLLSDRFSAERPKGSFSTLEIQRTEQGDSAMYLCASSLDTSTDTQYFGPGTRLTVL.